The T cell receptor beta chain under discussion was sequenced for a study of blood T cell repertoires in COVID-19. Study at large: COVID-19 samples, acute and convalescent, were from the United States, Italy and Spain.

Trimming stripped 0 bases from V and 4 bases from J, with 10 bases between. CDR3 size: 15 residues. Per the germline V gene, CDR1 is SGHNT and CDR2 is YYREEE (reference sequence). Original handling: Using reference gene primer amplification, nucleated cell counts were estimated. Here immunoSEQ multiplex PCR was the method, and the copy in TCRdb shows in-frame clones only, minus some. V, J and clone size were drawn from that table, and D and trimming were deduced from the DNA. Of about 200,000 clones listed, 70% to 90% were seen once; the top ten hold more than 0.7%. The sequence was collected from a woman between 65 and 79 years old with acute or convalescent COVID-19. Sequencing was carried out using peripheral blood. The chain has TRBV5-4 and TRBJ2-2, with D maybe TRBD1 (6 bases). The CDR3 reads CASSLAGTLTGELFF. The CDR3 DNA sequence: TGTGCCAGCAGCTTGGCTGGGACACTCACCGGGGAGCTGTTTTTT.